The 26 T cell receptor beta chains below all came from one sample that was sequenced in a study of T cell repertoires in cytomegalovirus infection. For these receptors, no antigen is known. TCRdb re-called the reads with MiXCR, one entry per CDR3 protein. The sample records about 740,000 distinct CDR3 sequences, around 31% being singletons. Material: cultured PBMCs, obtained from culture after CMV antigen stimulation. The receptors come from a human donor in good health (CMV status not recorded). Some clones in this sample may be carry-over from other donors' samples.

J is TRBJ1-6 and V is TRBV20-1; D is ambiguous. CDR1 is DFQATT and CDR2 is SNEGSKA in the germline V gene (reference sequence). The CDR3 sequence is 14 residues long. V was clipped by 0 bases and J by 8 bases, with 11 bases between them. DNA of the CDR3: TGCAGTGCTAGAGATGCAGGCCCGGATTCACCCCTCCACTTT. Translation: CSARDAGPDSPLHF.

The genes are TRBV5-8 and TRBJ2-1; 10 bases are shared with TRBD1. CDR3 length: 14 residues. The V segment lost 3 bases and the J segment 4 bases; nucleotides outside the gene matches: 1. CDR1 SGHTS and CDR2 YDEGEE come from the germline V gene. This chain's CDR3 is CASSWGQGYNEQFF. CDR3 DNA: TGTGCCAGCAGCTGGGGACAGGGGTACAATGAGCAGTTCTTC. Together with reference TRBV5-8 and TRBJ2-1, the CDR3 gives the full variable domain: EAGVTQSPTHLIKTRGQQATLRCSPISGHTSVYWYQQALGLGLQFLLWYDEGEERNRGNFPPRFSGRQFPNYSSELNVNALELEDSALYLCASSWGQGYNEQFFGPGTRLTVL.

V gene TRBV20-1 combines with J gene TRBJ2-7, with D tentatively TRBD1 or TRBD2 (5 bases each). Trimming removed 3 bases at V and 5 bases at J, with 14 bases between. The germline gives CDR1 DFQATT, CDR2 SNEGSKA (reference sequence). This CDR3 comprises 13 residues. The CDR3 loop reads CSASRALGDEQYF. The DNA for the CDR3 is TGCAGTGCTAGTCGGGCCCTGGGGGACGAGCAGTACTTC.

The chain recombines TRBV11-1 with TRBJ1-1; D call uncertain. The V end lost 5 bases, the J end lost 2 bases, and 12 bases lay between the germline ends. The CDR3 length is 14 residues. Germline assignment: CDR1 SGHAT and CDR2 FQDESV (reference sequence). The CDR3 nucleotides are TGTGCCAGCAGCCCCGGACGAAAAAACACTGAAGCTTTCTTT. Translated: CASSPGRKNTEAFF. Looking up the rest from reference TRBV11-1 and TRBJ1-1 gives the full variable domain: EAEVAQSPRYKITEKSQAVAFWCDPISGHATLYWYRQILGQGPELLVQFQDESVVDDSQLPKDRFSAERLKGVDSTLKIQPAELGDSAMYLCASSPGRKNTEAFFGQGTRLTVV.

The sample holds many counts of this clonotype. The rearrangement uses TRBV7-2 and TRBJ1-1; D remains unclear. Trimming took 3 bases from V and 4 from J, leaving 12 bases between them. CDR1 and CDR2 from the germline V gene are SGHTA and FQGNSA. CDR3 size: 14 residues. In nucleotides, the CDR3 is TGTGCCAGCAGCTTGCTGGGATGGGGCACTGAAGCTTTCTTT. Translated, it gives CASSLLGWGTEAFF.

Remarks on this clonotype: It may be a read error: a sequence one base away is much more abundant. This chain connects TRBV7-9 to TRBJ2-3; D not resolved. The CDR3 covers 12 residues. Looked up from germline, CDR1 is SEHNR and CDR2 is FQNEAQ (reference sequence). The CDR3 here is CASSPTSGTKYF. CDR3 DNA sequence: TGTGCCAGCAGCCCGACCTCGGGTACGAAGTATTTT. The full variable domain, its missing parts supplied by reference TRBV7-9 and TRBJ2-3, is DTGVSQNPRHKITKRGQNVTFRCDPISEHNRLYWYRQTLGQGPEFLTYFQNEAQLEKSRLLSDRFSAERPKGSFSTLEIQRTEQGDSAMYLCASSPTSGTKYFGPGTRLTVL.

This clonotype came up a few times. The V gene is TRBV7-9, the J gene TRBJ1-4, with no clear D. Trimming took off 5 bases at V and 5 bases at J, with 12 bases between the two ends. The V gene's germline CDR1 is SEHNR and CDR2 FQNEAQ (reference sequence). The CDR3 loop spans 14 amino acids. CDR3 sequence reads: CASSTGRENEKLFF. CDR3 coding DNA: TGTGCCAGCAGCACCGGACGCGAGAATGAAAAACTGTTTTTT.

The rearrangement links TRBV20-1 to TRBJ2-1; the match to TRBD2 covers 9 bases. Germline loops: CDR1 DFQATT, CDR2 SNEGSKA (reference sequence). CDR3 length equals 14 residues. The V and J ends lost 6 bases and 9 bases, in that order; junction bases with no gene match: 12. CDR3 DNA sequence: TGCAGTGCGGGTCGGGCGGGAGGGCCAGGTGAGCAGTTCTTC. As protein: CSAGRAGGPGEQFF.

The gene calls are TRBV10-3 and TRBJ2-1; 7 bases fit TRBD2. With V trimmed by 3 bases and J by 10 bases, 15 bases remained unmatched. This CDR3 has 16 amino acids. Germline values: CDR1 ENHRY, CDR2 SYGVKD. The CDR3 nucleotides read TGTGCCATCAGTGAAGCGGTCGGACTAGTGTTAGGAGAGCAGTTCTTC. Its protein product is CAISEAVGLVLGEQFF.

This clonotype was seen repeatedly, ten times or more. The chain uses TRBV7-2 and TRBJ2-1; 12 nucleotides match TRBD2. In germline, CDR1 is SGHTA, CDR2 FQGNSA. Losses at the gene ends were 5 bases for V and 8 bases for J; bases not matched to a gene: 7. The CDR3 is 15 residues long. The CDR3: CASSPPSGGVHEQFF. Here the CDR3 DNA reads TGTGCCAGCAGCCCACCTAGCGGGGGGGTCCATGAGCAGTTCTTC. Supplemented by reference TRBV7-2 and TRBJ2-1, the full variable domain reads GAGVSQSPSNKVTEKGKDVELRCDPISGHTALYWYRQSLGQGLEFLIYFQGNSAPDKSGLPSDRFSAERTGGSVSTLTIQRTQQEDSAVYLCASSPPSGGVHEQFFGPGTRLTVL.

This clonotype was seen a handful of times. The chain combines TRBV6-2 or TRBV6-3 with TRBJ2-4, with D tentatively TRBD2 (5 bases). Germline CDR1 and CDR2: MNHEY and SVGEGT. This CDR3 comprises 16 residues. Deletions cut 5 bases from V and 0 bases from J, with 14 bases between. CDR3 bases: TGTGCCAGCAGTGACCCTGCGGGCGTAGCCAAAAACATTCAGTACTTC. Translating gives CASSDPAGVAKNIQYF.

CDR3 residues: CASSMSGWGNQPQHF. The CDR3 DNA is TGTGCCAGTAGTATGTCAGGTTGGGGCAATCAGCCCCAGCATTTT. The genes are TRBV19 and TRBJ1-5; D is ambiguous. Trimming shortened V by 3 bases and J by 2 bases, and 11 bases separated the two germline ends. Looked up from germline, CDR1 is LNHDA and CDR2 is SQIVND (reference sequence). The CDR3 totals 15 residues.

The CDR3 is CASSGTGDTEAFF. CDR3 coding DNA: TGTGCCAGCAGCGGTACAGGGGACACTGAAGCTTTCTTT. The chain combines TRBV6-1 with TRBJ1-1; 7 nucleotides agree with TRBD1. The CDR3 runs 13 residues. The trim removed 6 bases at V and 3 bases at J, leaving 4 bases unmatched. Per germline, CDR1 MNHNS and CDR2 SASEGT.

The chain uses TRBV6-5 and TRBJ1-2, with TRBD1 identical over 9 bases. This CDR3 contains 19 residues. Unmatched junction bases numbered 20, after V lost 2 bases and J lost 7 bases. Germline assignment: CDR1 MNHEY and CDR2 SVGAGI. The CDR3 DNA reads as TGTGCCAGCAGTTACCGACCTCCGGGACAGGGATACGGGTCCGTTGGCTACACCTTC. Protein: CASSYRPPGQGYGSVGYTF.

This chain joins TRBV11-2 and TRBJ2-3, with D maybe TRBD2 (7 bases). Germline V CDR1 and CDR2: SGHAT, FQNNGV. The CDR3 spans 16 residues. Trimming pared 6 bases from V and 0 bases from J, leaving 16 bases between. In DNA, the CDR3 is TGTGCCAGCAGACCTAGGGGGGGTATTAGCACAGATACGCAGTATTTT. It translates to CASRPRGGISTDTQYF.

The chain links TRBV6-1 to TRBJ1-5; D is perhaps TRBD1 (6 bases). This CDR3 region has 16 residues. The V end lost 3 bases, the J end lost 4 bases, and 16 bases lay between the germline ends. Germline lookup yields CDR1 MNHNS and CDR2 SASEGT. In DNA, the CDR3 is TGTGCCAGCAGTGAGAGGGGGTCCATGTTTAATCAGCCCCAGCATTTT. Translating gives CASSERGSMFNQPQHF.

This clonotype was seen many times. The rearrangement joins TRBV7-2 to TRBJ2-1; no definite D call. Germline CDR1 SGHTA, CDR2 FQGNSA. Trimming took off 5 bases at V and 2 bases at J, with 19 bases between the two ends. This CDR3 has 17 amino acids. The chain's CDR3 is CASSPRTRRQAYNEQFF. The CDR3 DNA follows: TGTGCCAGCAGCCCCAGAACCCGGCGGCAGGCCTACAATGAGCAGTTCTTC.

The V gene is TRBV11-2, the J gene TRBJ1-2; possible D gene TRBD1, 5 bases. Germline CDR1 SGHAT, CDR2 FQNNGV. The CDR3 contains 14 residues. Trimming removed 6 bases at V and 8 bases at J, with 19 bases between. The CDR3 region has the DNA TGTGCCAGCAGAGAAATCAGGGTCAGGTCCGGCTACACCTTC. This sequence encodes CASREIRVRSGYTF.

This chain connects TRBV7-6 to TRBJ2-1, with 9 positions matching TRBD1. V was clipped by 1 base and J by 3 bases; unmatched bases: 7. This CDR3 spans 17 amino acids. Per the germline V gene, CDR1 is SGHVS and CDR2 is FNYEAQ. CDR3 DNA sequence: TGTGCCAGCAGCTTAGTAGTGGGACAGGGAGGCTACAATGAGCAGTTCTTC. Its protein is CASSLVVGQGGYNEQFF.

The V gene is TRBV5-4, the J gene TRBJ1-3, with D perhaps TRBD1 (5 bases). The CDR3 spans 15 residues. Germline CDR1 and CDR2: SGHNT and YYREEE (reference sequence). V lost 2 bases and J lost 4, with 13 bases in between. DNA for the CDR3: TGTGCCAGCAGCTTTAGGGGAGCGGCCGGAAACACCATATATTTT. Its protein product is CASSFRGAAGNTIYF.

The chain joins TRBV12-3 or TRBV12-4 to TRBJ2-7; 9 bases fit TRBD2. The CDR3 length is 15 residues. Unmatched junction bases numbered 10, after V lost 6 bases and J lost 4 bases. This CDR3 is CASSLGLAGQYEQYF. DNA of the CDR3: TGTGCCAGCAGCCTCGGGCTAGCGGGGCAGTACGAGCAGTACTTC.

The rearrangement links TRBV28 to TRBJ2-5, with D unclear. The CDR3 length is 14 residues. V lost 2 bases and J 5 bases, leaving 12 bases between the germline ends. CDR1 is MDHEN, CDR2 SYDVKM, per germline. The CDR3 protein is CASSLPGFSETQYF. DNA of the CDR3: TGTGCCAGCAGTTTACCAGGTTTCTCGGAGACCCAGTACTTC.

V and J are TRBV7-9 and TRBJ2-2; TRBD1 matches at 7 bases. The CDR3 has 16 residues. CDR1 SEHNR and CDR2 FQNEAQ come from the germline V gene (reference sequence). With 6 bases clipped from V and 3 bases from J, the junction kept 10 bases outside the gene matches. CDR3 amino acids: CASRNRDSIYTGELFF. In DNA, the CDR3 is TGTGCCAGCAGGAACCGGGACAGCATCTACACCGGGGAGCTGTTTTTT.

This clonotype came up a few times. A junction end diverges from the germline sequence, so it may reflect a read error. The chain uses TRBV5-3 and TRBJ1-2; tentatively, D is TRBD1 (5 bases). TRBV5-3 is an open reading frame, and its role is uncertain. This CDR3 is built from 13 residues. CDR3 sequence (DNA): TGTGCCAGCAGCTTCCCATGGGACCTCGGCTACACCTTC. As protein: CASSFPWDLGYTF.

This clonotype was seen many times. The rearrangement uses TRBV7-6 and TRBJ2-1; 12 bases map to TRBD2. V dropped 4 bases and J dropped 12; count of bases not matched to a gene: 1. The CDR3 loop spans 12 amino acids. The germline gives CDR1 SGHVS, CDR2 FNYEAQ. DNA of the CDR3: TGTGCCAGCAGCTCGACTAGCGGGGGGCAGTTCTTC. Encoded protein: CASSSTSGGQFF. Using reference TRBV7-6 and TRBJ2-1 for the parts outside the CDR3, the full variable domain is GAGVSQSPRYKVTKRGQDVALRCDPISGHVSLYWYRQALGQGPEFLTYFNYEAQQDKSGLPNDRFSAERPEGSISTLTIQRTEQRDSAMYRCASSSTSGGQFFGPGTRLTVL.

The sample holds a few counts of this clonotype. The chain couples TRBV6-2 or TRBV6-3 to TRBJ1-3; 7 bases line up with TRBD1. V trimming: 5 bases; J trimming: 4 bases; junction bases outside the gene matches: 14. The CDR3 is made up of 17 amino acids. Germline assignment: CDR1 MNHEY and CDR2 SVGEGT. CDR3 bases: TGTGCCAGCAGTATCCAAAGCCGGGACAGTCGCGGAAACACCATATATTTT. As protein: CASSIQSRDSRGNTIYF.